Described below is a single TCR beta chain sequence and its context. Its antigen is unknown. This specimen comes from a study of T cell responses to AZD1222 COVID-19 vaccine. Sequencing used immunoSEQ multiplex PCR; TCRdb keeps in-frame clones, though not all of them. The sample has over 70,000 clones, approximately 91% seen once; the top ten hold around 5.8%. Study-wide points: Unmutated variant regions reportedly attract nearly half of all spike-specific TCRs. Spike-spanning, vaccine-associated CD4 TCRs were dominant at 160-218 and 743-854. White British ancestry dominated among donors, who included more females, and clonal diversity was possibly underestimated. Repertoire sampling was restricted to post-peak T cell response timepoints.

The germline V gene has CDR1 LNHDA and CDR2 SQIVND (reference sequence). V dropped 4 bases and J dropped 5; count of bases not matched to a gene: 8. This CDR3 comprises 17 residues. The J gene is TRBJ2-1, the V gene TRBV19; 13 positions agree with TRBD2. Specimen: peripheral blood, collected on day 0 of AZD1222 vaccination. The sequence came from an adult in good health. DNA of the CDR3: TGTGCCAGTAGTAAGCGGACTAGCGGGAGACTAGACAATGAGCAGTTCTTC. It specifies CASSKRTSGRLDNEQFF.